The rows below give T cell receptor beta chains drawn from one sample of a study of Graves' ophthalmopathy and Graves' hyperthyroidism. One entry per CDR3 protein results from TCRdb running MiXCR on the multiplex PCR reads. The table lists around 1,000,000 distinct CDR3 sequences, about two fifths of them singletons. The sample was peripheral blood or thyroid tissue (not recorded which). These receptors originate from an adult man with Graves' hyperthyroidism. Each CDR3 is given with its conserved first and last residue. The D gene is left open where the match is weak. Size tells how often a clone was seen (once, few, many) or the class of an expanded clone, and some rows leave it out.

d_gene: NA; v_gene: TRBV7-2; j_gene: TRBJ2-2; abundance: NA; CDR3nt: TGTGCCAGCAGCCGTGGGGGGGGCGACACCGGGGAGCTGTTTTTT; CDR3aa: CASSRGGGDTGELFF
d_gene: NA; v_gene: TRBV9; j_gene: TRBJ2-5; abundance: many; CDR3nt: TGTGCCAGCAGCCCCAACGGCGGGGACCAGTACTTC; CDR3aa: CASSPNGGDQYF
d_gene: NA; v_gene: TRBV2; j_gene: TRBJ1-5; abundance: many; CDR3nt: TGTGCCAGCAGCGGGTTGGGGGGGGCGGCTCAGCCCCAGCATTTT; CDR3aa: CASSGLGGAAQPQHF
d_gene: NA; v_gene: TRBV4-3; j_gene: TRBJ1-1; abundance: few; CDR3nt: TGCGCCAGCAGCCCCTTCACGGGGACTGAAGCTTTCTTT; CDR3aa: CASSPFTGTEAFF
d_gene: NA; v_gene: TRBV7-8; j_gene: TRBJ2-5; abundance: NA; CDR3nt: TGTGCCAGCAGCTTTCATAGGGCAGAGACCCAGTACTTC; CDR3aa: CASSFHRAETQYF
d_gene: NA; v_gene: TRBV5-4; j_gene: TRBJ1-1; abundance: NA; CDR3nt: TGTGCCAGCAGCTTGGCAGGGGCGGGGCACACTGAAGCTTTCTTT; CDR3aa: CASSLAGAGHTEAFF
d_gene: NA; v_gene: TRBV20-1; j_gene: TRBJ2-7; abundance: NA; CDR3nt: TGCAGTGCTAGTCCGGTAACCCTTGGCGAGCAGTACTTC; CDR3aa: CSASPVTLGEQYF
d_gene: NA; v_gene: TRBV2; j_gene: TRBJ2-2; abundance: NA; CDR3nt: TGTGCCAGCGTTGATCGGAGATCGGACGGGGAGCTGTTTTTT; CDR3aa: CASVDRRSDGELFF
d_gene: NA; v_gene: TRBV19; j_gene: TRBJ2-2; abundance: NA; CDR3nt: TGTGCCAGTAGTATCCGGCAGGCCGATGAGCAGTTTTTT; CDR3aa: CASSIRQADEQFF
d_gene: NA; v_gene: TRBV6-5; j_gene: TRBJ1-6; abundance: few; CDR3nt: TGTGCCAGCAGTGAGTCTACAGCTTATTCACCCCTCCACTTT; CDR3aa: CASSESTAYSPLHF
d_gene: TRBD1; v_gene: TRBV10-3; j_gene: TRBJ2-2; abundance: NA; CDR3nt: TGTGCCATCAGTGAGGTTTGGACAGGTGGACCACTTACGAACACCGGGGAGCTGTTTTTT; CDR3aa: CAISEVWTGGPLTNTGELFF
d_gene: NA; v_gene: TRBV30; j_gene: TRBJ1-4; abundance: few; CDR3nt: TGTGCCTGGAGTGTACTGGACAGCCAATGTTTTTTT; CDR3aa: CAWSVLDSQCFF
d_gene: TRBD1; v_gene: TRBV29-1; j_gene: TRBJ1-2; abundance: many; CDR3nt: TGCAGCGTCAGTGGTGGACAGGGGGCTTCTCCGAGCTACACCTTC; CDR3aa: CSVSGGQGASPSYTF
d_gene: NA; v_gene: TRBV7-2; j_gene: TRBJ2-2; abundance: many; CDR3nt: TGTGCCAGCAGCTCTCGGGGGCGAAACACCGGGGAGCTGTTTTTT; CDR3aa: CASSSRGRNTGELFF
d_gene: TRBD2; v_gene: TRBV29-1; j_gene: TRBJ2-7; abundance: NA; CDR3nt: TGCAGCGTGGGGACGGGACAAGCGGGAGGGAACACCGGGGAGCTGTACTTC; CDR3aa: CSVGTGQAGGNTGELYF
d_gene: NA; v_gene: TRBV24-1; j_gene: TRBJ1-5; abundance: NA; CDR3nt: TGTGCCACCAGTGATAACGGAGGCAGCTACGAGCATTTT; CDR3aa: CATSDNGGSYEHF
d_gene: NA; v_gene: TRBV9; j_gene: TRBJ2-5; abundance: many; CDR3nt: TGTGCCAGCAGCGTAGGGAATAGCGACCAGACCCAGTACTTC; CDR3aa: CASSVGNSDQTQYF
d_gene: NA; v_gene: TRBV10-2; j_gene: TRBJ1-2; abundance: many; CDR3nt: TGCGCCAGCAGTGTTCGGCAGGCGGATGGCTACACCTTC; CDR3aa: CASSVRQADGYTF
d_gene: NA; v_gene: TRBV10-3; j_gene: TRBJ1-2; abundance: NA; CDR3nt: TGTGCCATCAGTGAAGCCCAATACCCCGGGGGCAGGAGCTATGGCTACACCTTC; CDR3aa: CAISEAQYPGGRSYGYTF
d_gene: TRBD1; v_gene: TRBV6-5; j_gene: TRBJ1-2; abundance: NA; CDR3nt: TGTGCCAGCAGACAGTACAGGGGGCCTTTCTATGGCTACACCTTC; CDR3aa: CASRQYRGPFYGYTF
d_gene: NA; v_gene: TRBV7-3; j_gene: TRBJ1-1; abundance: NA; CDR3nt: TGTGCCAGGACCCCCAAGGACTACCAAAACACTGAAGCTTTCTTT; CDR3aa: CARTPKDYQNTEAFF
d_gene: NA; v_gene: TRBV20-1; j_gene: TRBJ1-6; abundance: NA; CDR3nt: TGCAGTGCTAGAGGGGGAGGGGAGGATTCACCCCTCCACTTT; CDR3aa: CSARGGGEDSPLHF
d_gene: NA; v_gene: TRBV20-1; j_gene: TRBJ1-5; abundance: many; CDR3nt: TGCAGTGCCCACAGGAGGGACAATCAGCCCCAGCATTTT; CDR3aa: CSAHRRDNQPQHF